This T cell receptor beta chain was identified during a study of identical twins. TCRdb re-called the 5' RACE reads with MiXCR, one entry per CDR3 protein. Among 550,000 to 800,000 distinct CDR3 sequences listed, around 7.4% were seen once. This clonotype came up a few times. The target antigen is unknown. The study, taken as a whole, reports: Diverse VJ usage suggested most zero-insertion clonotypes were not invariant T cells. Out-of-frame beta chain sequences displayed weaker excess sharing between twins. Out-of-frame TCR alpha sharing in monozygotic twins exceeded recombination model predictions.

CDR1 and CDR2 (germline): DFQATT, SNEGSKA (reference sequence). This CDR3 is 13 amino acids long. V lost 0 bases, J lost 4 bases, and 7 bases lay in between. In addition, the sample was reused for a study of yellow fever vaccine responses in identical twins.

The gene calls are TRBV20-1 and TRBJ1-3; D not resolved. Sequenced material: PBMCs. This receptor was obtained from a woman between 18 and 29 years old in good health. The CDR3 nucleotides read TGCAGTGCTAGAGATGGAGAAGGAAACACCATATATTTT. It translates to CSARDGEGNTIYF.